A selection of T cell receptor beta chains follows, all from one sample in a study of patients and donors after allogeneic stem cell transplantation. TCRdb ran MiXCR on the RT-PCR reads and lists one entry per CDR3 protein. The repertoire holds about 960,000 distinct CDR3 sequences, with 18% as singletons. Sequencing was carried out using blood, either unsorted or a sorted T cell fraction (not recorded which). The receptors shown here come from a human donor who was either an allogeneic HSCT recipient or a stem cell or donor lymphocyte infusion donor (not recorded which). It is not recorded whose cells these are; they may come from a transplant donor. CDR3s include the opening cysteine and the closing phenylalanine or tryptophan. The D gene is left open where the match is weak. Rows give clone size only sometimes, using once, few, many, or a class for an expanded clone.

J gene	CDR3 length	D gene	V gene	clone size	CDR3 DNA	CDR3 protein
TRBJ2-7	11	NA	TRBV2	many	TGTGCCAGCAGTGAGTATGGCGAGCAGTACTTC	CASSEYGEQYF
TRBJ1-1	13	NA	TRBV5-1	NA	TGCGCCAGCAGCCTCCGAACCCCGGGGGAAGCTTTCTTT	CASSLRTPGEAFF
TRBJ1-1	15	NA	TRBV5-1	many	TGCGCCAGCAGCTCTCAGGGACCCATGAACACTGAAGCTTTCTTT	CASSSQGPMNTEAFF
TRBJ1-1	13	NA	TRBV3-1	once	TGTGCCAGCAGCCAACCCTCGATGGGCCTAGCTTTCTTT	CASSQPSMGLAFF
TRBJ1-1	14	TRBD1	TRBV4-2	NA	TGTGCCAGCAGCCAAGTGACAGGGCAGACTGAAGCTTTCTTT	CASSQVTGQTEAFF
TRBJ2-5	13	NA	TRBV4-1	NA	TGCGCCAGCAGCCAACTCGGGTTTGAGACCCAGTACTTC	CASSQLGFETQYF
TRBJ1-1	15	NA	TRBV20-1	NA	TGCAGTGCTAGAGAGCGGGTCAACCTGAACACTGAAGCTTTCTTT	CSARERVNLNTEAFF
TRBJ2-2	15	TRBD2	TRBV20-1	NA	TGCAGTGCTTCCCGACTAGCGGGAGTAGGCGGGGAGCTGTTTTTT	CSASRLAGVGGELFF
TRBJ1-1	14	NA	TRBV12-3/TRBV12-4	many	TGTGCCAGCAGTTTAAAAGGCGGCAGGCCCGAAGCTTTCTTT	CASSLKGGRPEAFF
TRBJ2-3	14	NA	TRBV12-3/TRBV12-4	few	TGTGCCAGCACCCTGGGTTGGCGGTCAGATACGCAGTATTTT	CASTLGWRSDTQYF
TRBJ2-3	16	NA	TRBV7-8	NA	TGTGCCAGCAGCTTGAATGGGCAGGTCCGCGCAGATACGCAGTATTTT	CASSLNGQVRADTQYF
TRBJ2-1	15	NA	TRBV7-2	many	TGTGCCAGCAGCTTAGTTTGGGGGAAGAACAATGAGCAGTTCTTC	CASSLVWGKNNEQFF
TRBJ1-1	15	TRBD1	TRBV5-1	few	TGCGCCAGCAGCCTCGACCCCGGGACAGGGGTGATGGCTTTCTTT	CASSLDPGTGVMAFF
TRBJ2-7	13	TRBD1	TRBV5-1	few	TGCGCCAGCAAAGGACAGGGTTGGAACGAGCAGTACTTC	CASKGQGWNEQYF
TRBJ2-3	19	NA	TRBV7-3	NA	TGTGCCAGCAGCTTAGGGGTGTGGAGAGGGGGAGAAGGCACAGATACGCAGTATTTT	CASSLGVWRGGEGTDTQYF
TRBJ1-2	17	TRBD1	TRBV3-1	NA	TGTGCCAGCAGCTCGTACCCGGGACAGAGAACTAACTATGGCTACACCTTC	CASSSYPGQRTNYGYTF
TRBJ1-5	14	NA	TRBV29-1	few	TGCAGCGTTTTGAGGGGGACCAGCAATCAGCCCCAGCATTTT	CSVLRGTSNQPQHF
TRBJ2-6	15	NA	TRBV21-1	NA	TGTGCCAGCATAGGGGGAGGCACTGGGGCCAACGTCCTGACTTTC	CASIGGGTGANVLTF
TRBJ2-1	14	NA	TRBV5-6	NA	TGTGCCAGCAGCTTGCCCCATGGGACGGGCCGGGGGTTCTTC	CASSLPHGTGRGFF
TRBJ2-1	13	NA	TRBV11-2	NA	TGTGCCAGCAGACCGACAGACTACAATGAGCAGTTCTTC	CASRPTDYNEQFF
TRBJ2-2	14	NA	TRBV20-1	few	TGCAGTGCTAGGGAGGTACTCAACACCGGGGAGCTGTTTTTT	CSAREVLNTGELFF
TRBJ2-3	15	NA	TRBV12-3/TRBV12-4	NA	TGTGCCAGCAGTTTAGCGGGGGGGCATCCGTATACGCAGTATTTT	CASSLAGGHPYTQYF
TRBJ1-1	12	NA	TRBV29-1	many	TGCAGCGTTGTTACAGGGAGGTCTGAAGCTTTCTTT	CSVVTGRSEAFF
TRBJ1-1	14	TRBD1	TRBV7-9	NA	TGTGCCAGCAGCTTCCCGGGACAGGGGACTGAAGCTTTCTTT	CASSFPGQGTEAFF
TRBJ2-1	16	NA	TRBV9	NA	TGTGCCAGCAGCGTAATAGGGGCGAGCTCCTACAATGAGCAGTTCTTC	CASSVIGASSYNEQFF
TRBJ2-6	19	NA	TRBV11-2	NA	TGTGCCAGCAGCTTAGATGGGAGTGCGGCCAATCGGGGGGCCAACGTCCTGACTTTC	CASSLDGSAANRGANVLTF
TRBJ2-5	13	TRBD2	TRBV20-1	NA	TGCAGTGCTAGCGGGGGGGTTCAAGAGACCCAGTACTTC	CSASGGVQETQYF
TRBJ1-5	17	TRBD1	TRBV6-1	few	TGTGCCAGCAGTGAACGGGCGTACAGGGGGTACAATCAGCCCCAGCATTTT	CASSERAYRGYNQPQHF
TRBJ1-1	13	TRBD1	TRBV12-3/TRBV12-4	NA	TGTGCCAGCCTGGGACAGCCGAACACTGAAGCTTTCTTT	CASLGQPNTEAFF
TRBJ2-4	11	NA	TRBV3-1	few	TGTGCCAGCAGCCAGCGGGACAGTCAGTACTTC	CASSQRDSQYF
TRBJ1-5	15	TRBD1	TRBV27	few	TGTGCCAGTCGACAGGGTTTAGGGGCTGATCAGCCCCAGCATTTT	CASRQGLGADQPQHF
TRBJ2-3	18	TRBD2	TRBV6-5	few	TGTGCCAGCAGTTACGGGACTAGCGGGGGGCCGAGCACAGATACGCAGTATTTT	CASSYGTSGGPSTDTQYF
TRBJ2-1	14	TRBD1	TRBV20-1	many	TGCAGTGCTAAAGACAGGGGGATTTACAATGAGCAGTTCTTC	CSAKDRGIYNEQFF
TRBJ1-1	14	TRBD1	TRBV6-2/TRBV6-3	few	TGTGCCAGCAGTCACAGGGGGACGAACACTGAAGCTTTCTTT	CASSHRGTNTEAFF
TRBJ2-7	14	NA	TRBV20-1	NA	TGCAGTGCTAGAGAACAGGGACTCCGCGGCGAGCAGTACTTC	CSAREQGLRGEQYF
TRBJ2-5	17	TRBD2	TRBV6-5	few	TGTGCCAGCAGTTACTCCCCCCAGCGGGGGGGACAAGAGACCCAGTACTTC	CASSYSPQRGGQETQYF
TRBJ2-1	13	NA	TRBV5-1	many	TGTGCCAGCAGCTCCCAGGGGGGCAATGAGCAGTTCTTC	CASSSQGGNEQFF
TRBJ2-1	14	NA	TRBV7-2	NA	TGTGCCAGCAGAGGAGCCGGCCGGGGCGGTGAGCAGTTCTTC	CASRGAGRGGEQFF
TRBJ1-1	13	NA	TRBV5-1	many	TGCGCCAGCAGCTGGGGACCGCTCACTGAAGCTTTCTTT	CASSWGPLTEAFF
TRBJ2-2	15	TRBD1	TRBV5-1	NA	TGCGCCAGCAGCTTTAGGACAGGGATAGCCGGGGAGCTGTTTTTT	CASSFRTGIAGELFF
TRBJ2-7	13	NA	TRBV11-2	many	TGTGCCAGCAGCTTTGGGACCATCTACGAGCAGTACTTC	CASSFGTIYEQYF
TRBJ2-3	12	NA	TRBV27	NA	TGTGCCAGCAGTGACCGTTTAGATACGCAGTATTTT	CASSDRLDTQYF
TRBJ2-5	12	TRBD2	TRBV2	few	TGTGCCAGCGCGGGGGACCAAGAGACCCAGTACTTC	CASAGDQETQYF
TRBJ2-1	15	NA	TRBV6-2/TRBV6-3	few	TGTGCCAGCAGCTCCATGGGCCTCATTTACAATGAGCAGTTCTTC	CASSSMGLIYNEQFF
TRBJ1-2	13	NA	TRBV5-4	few	TGTGCCAGCAGCTACCTCGTTACCTATGGCTACACCTTC	CASSYLVTYGYTF
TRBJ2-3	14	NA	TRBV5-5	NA	TGTGCCAGCAGCCAAGCAGGAGGGATTCATACGCAGTATTTT	CASSQAGGIHTQYF